This TCR beta chain was identified in a study of cytomegalovirus exposure and HLA in healthy donors (dated by TCRdb to the late 2010s). With regard to the full study: A later analysis indicated that the 95 to 150 validation repertoires were generated on the platform also employed for the 700 or so repertoires of the first cohort. The aim of the study was to test whether cataloging public T cell receptors could identify signatures of past pathogen exposure. Along with the roughly 670-subject first cohort, a separate validation cohort of around 120 different subjects was used. To predict cytomegalovirus infection status, the study combined high-throughput TCR immunosequencing, statistical association of individual TCRs with disease status, and machine learning.

Libraries were built with the immunoSEQ multiplex PCR assay. For the original study's pipeline: A statistical classification framework was developed to diagnose cytomegalovirus status using the catalog of TCR beta chain sequences. This immuneACCESS table, as held by TCRdb, lists in-frame sequences with V and J called but not all clones. Of the missing ones, under half trace to an unresolved V gene in checked studies; the others have no known cause. That table supplies the V and J calls and clone size; D and trimming were determined from the DNA. Recorded for this sample are about 200,000 clones; 80% to 85% of them occurred a single time. 1.2% of the sample goes to the ten largest clones. Results and caveats for the whole study, not just this receptor: The classifier was reported to diagnose cytomegalovirus status with high specificity and sensitivity in both the original cohort and the validation cohort. A later analysis had no HLA typing for the validation cohort, so co-occurrence there was scored across all 130 or so repertoires. A total of 164 TCR beta chains were listed by the study as associated with cytomegalovirus. Three of the identified cytomegalovirus-associated TCR beta chains were confirmed in vitro to be specific for cytomegalovirus antigens. Most TCR sequences were observed very rarely across donors, whereas some public TCRs were present in many individuals. Of the cluster scores, roughly 95% were above 0 in a later analysis, which found that TCRs clustered in the first cohort also tended to co-occur in the 120 validation repertoires. According to the authors, the approach could potentially be generalized to other disease states and immunological phenotypes.

In the case of this clone: It lacks a known antigen. Per-base qualities were not stored, and no clone one base away is much larger.

V loses 2 bases of germline sequence and J loses 1 base, and the interval between the two ends is 12 bases. The germline V gene sets CDR1 to SGHTA and CDR2 to FQGTGA. Measured from the cysteine to the phenylalanine, the CDR3 is 15 residues long. The CDR3 DNA has 45 bases and is translated from base 1. Donors formed part of the validation cohort, which comprised fewer than 150 subjects and was distinct from the first cohort of under 800 subjects. The sequenced material came from PBMCs. The sequence derives from a young woman in good health and CMV-seronegative. The V and J genes are TRBV7-3 and TRBJ2-7; the D gene is perhaps TRBD1, from 6 matching bases. The nucleotide sequence reads TGTGCCAGCAGCTTACAGGGGATACGGTCCTACGAGCAGTACTTC. Its translation is CASSLQGIRSYEQYF.